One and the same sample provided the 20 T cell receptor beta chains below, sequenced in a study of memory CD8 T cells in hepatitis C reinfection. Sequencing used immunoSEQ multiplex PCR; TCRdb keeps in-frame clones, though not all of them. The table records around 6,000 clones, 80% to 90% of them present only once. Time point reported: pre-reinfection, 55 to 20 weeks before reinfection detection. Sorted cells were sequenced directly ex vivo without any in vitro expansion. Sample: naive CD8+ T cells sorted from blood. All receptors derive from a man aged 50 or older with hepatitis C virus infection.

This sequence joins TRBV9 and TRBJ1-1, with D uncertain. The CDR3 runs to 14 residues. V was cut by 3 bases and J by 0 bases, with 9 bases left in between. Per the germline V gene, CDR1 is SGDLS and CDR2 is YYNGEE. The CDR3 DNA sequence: TGTGCCAGCAGCGGTTCTCAGGTGAACACTGAAGCTTTCTTT. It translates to CASSGSQVNTEAFF.

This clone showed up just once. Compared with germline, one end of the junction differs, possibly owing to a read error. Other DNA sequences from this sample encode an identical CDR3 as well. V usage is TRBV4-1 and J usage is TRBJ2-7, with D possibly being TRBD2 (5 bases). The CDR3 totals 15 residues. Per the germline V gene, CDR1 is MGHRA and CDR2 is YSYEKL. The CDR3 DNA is TGCGCCAGTAGCCAAGTGAACTCGGGATCCTACGAGCAGTACTTC. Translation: CASSQVNSGSYEQYF.

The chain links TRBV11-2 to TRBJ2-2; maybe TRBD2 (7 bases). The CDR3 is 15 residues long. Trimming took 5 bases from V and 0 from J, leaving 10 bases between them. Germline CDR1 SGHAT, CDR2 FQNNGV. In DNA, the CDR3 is TGTGCCAGCAGCCGAGGGGGGGCGAACACCGGGGAGCTGTTTTTT. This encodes CASSRGGANTGELFF.

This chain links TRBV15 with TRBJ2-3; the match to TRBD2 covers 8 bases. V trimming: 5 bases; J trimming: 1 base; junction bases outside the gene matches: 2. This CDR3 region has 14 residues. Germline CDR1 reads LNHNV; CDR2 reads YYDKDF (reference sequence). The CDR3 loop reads CATSFGGGTDTQYF. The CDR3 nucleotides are TGTGCCACCAGCTTCGGGGGGGGCACAGATACGCAGTATTTT.

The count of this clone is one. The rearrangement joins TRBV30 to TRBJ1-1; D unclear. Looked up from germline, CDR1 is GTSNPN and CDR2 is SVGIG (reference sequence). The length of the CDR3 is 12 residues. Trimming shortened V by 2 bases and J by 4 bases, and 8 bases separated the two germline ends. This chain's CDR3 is CAWSPGTTEAFF. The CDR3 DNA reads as TGTGCCTGGAGTCCGGGTACCACTGAAGCTTTCTTT.

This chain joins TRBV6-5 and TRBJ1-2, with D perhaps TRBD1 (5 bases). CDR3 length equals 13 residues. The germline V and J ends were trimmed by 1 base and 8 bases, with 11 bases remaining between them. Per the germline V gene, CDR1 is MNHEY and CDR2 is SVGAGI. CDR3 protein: CASSYWQGGGYTF. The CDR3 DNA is TGTGCCAGCAGTTACTGGCAGGGAGGAGGCTACACCTTC.

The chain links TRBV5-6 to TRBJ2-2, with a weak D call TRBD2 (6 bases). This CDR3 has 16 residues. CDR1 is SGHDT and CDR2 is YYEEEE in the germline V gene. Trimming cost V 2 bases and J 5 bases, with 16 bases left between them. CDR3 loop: CASSFDSGVRTGELFF. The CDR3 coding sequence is TGTGCCAGCAGCTTTGATAGCGGAGTGAGAACCGGGGAGCTGTTTTTT.

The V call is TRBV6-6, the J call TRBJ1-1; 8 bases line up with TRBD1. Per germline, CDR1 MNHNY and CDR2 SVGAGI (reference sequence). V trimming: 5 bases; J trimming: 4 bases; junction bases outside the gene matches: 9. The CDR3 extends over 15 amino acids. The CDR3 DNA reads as TGTGCCAGCAGTCAAGAGACAGGGGTTGGCACTGAAGCTTTCTTT. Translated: CASSQETGVGTEAFF.

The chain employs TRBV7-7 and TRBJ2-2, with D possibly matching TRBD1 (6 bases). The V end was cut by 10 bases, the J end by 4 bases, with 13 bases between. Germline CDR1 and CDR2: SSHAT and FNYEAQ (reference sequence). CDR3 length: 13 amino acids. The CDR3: CAITGLVTGELFF. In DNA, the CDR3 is TGTGCCATTACAGGGCTTGTCACCGGGGAGCTGTTTTTT.

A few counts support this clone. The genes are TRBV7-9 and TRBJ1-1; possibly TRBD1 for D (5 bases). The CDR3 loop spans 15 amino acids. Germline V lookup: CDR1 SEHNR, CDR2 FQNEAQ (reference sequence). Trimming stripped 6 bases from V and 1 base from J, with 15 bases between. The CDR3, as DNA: TGTGCCAGCAGGGAAGGGGATGGGGAGAACACTGAAGCTTTCTTT. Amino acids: CASREGDGENTEAFF.

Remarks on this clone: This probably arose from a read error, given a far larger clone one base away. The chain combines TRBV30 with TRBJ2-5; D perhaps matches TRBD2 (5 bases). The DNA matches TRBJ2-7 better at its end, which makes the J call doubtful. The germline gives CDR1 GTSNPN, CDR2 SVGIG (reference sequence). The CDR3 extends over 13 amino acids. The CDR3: CAWTPGKGYEQYF. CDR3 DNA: TGTGCCTGGACTCCGGGAAAGGGCTACGAGCAGTACTTC.

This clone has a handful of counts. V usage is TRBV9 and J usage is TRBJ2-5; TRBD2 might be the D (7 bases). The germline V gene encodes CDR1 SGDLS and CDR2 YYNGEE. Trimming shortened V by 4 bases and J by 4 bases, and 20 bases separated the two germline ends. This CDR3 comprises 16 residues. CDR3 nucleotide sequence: TGTGCCAGCAGCCCCACCACCGGGGGGCGTGGAGAGACCCAGTACTTC. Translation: CASSPTTGGRGETQYF.

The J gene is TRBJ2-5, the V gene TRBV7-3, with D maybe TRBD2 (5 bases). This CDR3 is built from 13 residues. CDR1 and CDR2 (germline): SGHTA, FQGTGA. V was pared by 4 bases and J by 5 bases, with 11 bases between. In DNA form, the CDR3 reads TGTGCCAGCAGCTCCTCCGGGGAGGAGACCCAGTACTTC. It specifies CASSSSGEETQYF. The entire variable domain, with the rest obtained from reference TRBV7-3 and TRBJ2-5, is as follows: GAGVSQTPSNKVTEKGKYVELRCDPISGHTALYWYRQSLGQGPEFLIYFQGTGAADDSGLPNDRFFAVRPEGSVSTLKIQRTERGDSAVYLCASSSSGEETQYFGPGTRLLVL.

Here the CDR3 DNA reads TGCGCCAGGGACCCACAGGGGGTGAACACTGAAGCTTTCTTT. Protein product: CARDPQGVNTEAFF. This chain connects TRBV10-1 to TRBJ1-1; 8 bases line up with TRBD1. Germline CDR1 reads WNHNN; CDR2 reads SYGVQD (reference sequence). V lost 9 bases and J lost 0; bases outside the gene matches: 6. This CDR3 is 14 amino acids long.

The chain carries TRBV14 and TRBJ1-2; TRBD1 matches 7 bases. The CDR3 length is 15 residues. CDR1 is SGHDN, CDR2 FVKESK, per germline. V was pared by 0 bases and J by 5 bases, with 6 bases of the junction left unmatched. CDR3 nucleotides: TGTGCCAGCAGCCAAGAGCTCGGGACAGCTTATGGCTACACCTTC. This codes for CASSQELGTAYGYTF.

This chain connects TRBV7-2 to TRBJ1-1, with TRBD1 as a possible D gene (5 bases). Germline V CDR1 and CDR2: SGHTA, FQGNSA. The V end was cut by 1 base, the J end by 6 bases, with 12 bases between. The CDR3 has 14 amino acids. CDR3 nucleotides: TGTGCCAGCAGCTTAGTGGCACAGGTGCCTGAAGCTTTCTTT. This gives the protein CASSLVAQVPEAFF.

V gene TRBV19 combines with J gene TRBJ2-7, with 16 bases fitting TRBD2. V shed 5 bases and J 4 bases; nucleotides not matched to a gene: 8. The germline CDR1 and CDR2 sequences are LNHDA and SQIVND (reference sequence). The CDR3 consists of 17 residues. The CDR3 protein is CASSPGLAGGADYEQYF. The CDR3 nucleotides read TGTGCCAGTAGTCCGGGACTAGCGGGAGGGGCCGATTACGAGCAGTACTTC.

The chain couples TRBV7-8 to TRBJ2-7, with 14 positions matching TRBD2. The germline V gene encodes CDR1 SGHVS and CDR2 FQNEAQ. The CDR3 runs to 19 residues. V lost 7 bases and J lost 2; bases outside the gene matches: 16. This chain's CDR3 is CASNPMGTSGSAAPYEQYF. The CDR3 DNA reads TGTGCCAGCAATCCCATGGGGACTAGCGGGAGTGCCGCCCCCTACGAGCAGTACTTC.

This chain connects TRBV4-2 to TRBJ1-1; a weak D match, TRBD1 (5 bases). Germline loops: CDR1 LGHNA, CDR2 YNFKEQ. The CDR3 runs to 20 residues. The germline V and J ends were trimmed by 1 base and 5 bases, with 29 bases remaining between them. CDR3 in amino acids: CASSQVTQRPSGKRSTEAFF. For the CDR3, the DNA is TGTGCCAGCAGCCAAGTAACTCAGAGACCCTCAGGGAAAAGGAGTACTGAAGCTTTCTTT.

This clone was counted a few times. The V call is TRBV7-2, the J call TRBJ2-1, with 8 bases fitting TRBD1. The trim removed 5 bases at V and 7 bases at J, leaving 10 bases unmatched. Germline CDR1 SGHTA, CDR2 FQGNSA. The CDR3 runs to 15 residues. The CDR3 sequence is CASSQGQGVGNEQFF. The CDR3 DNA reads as TGTGCCAGCAGCCAAGGACAGGGTGTGGGAAATGAGCAGTTCTTC.